This paragraph reports one T cell receptor beta chain. The data derive from a study of blood T cell repertoires in COVID-19. Study background: The United States, Italy and Spain supplied acute and convalescent COVID-19 samples. PBMCs, B-cell-depleted T cells, or T cells were the source of the cDNA or gDNA that made up the material.

V was shortened by 5 bases and J by 0 bases, with 10 bases between the two germline ends. This CDR3 is built from 15 residues. Germline loops: CDR1 SGHTA, CDR2 FQGNSA. Under the authors' procedure: Counts of nucleated cells, estimated from reference gene primer amplification, were obtained. Assay: immunoSEQ multiplex PCR; the TCRdb copy retains only in-frame clones and omits some. The V and J calls and clone size were taken over from that table, and D and trimming were inferred from the DNA. The sample has 150,000 to 200,000 clones, about 90% seen once; the top ten hold about 4.8%. Seattle researchers signed up patients amid active infection and tracked them longitudinally.

This sequence joins TRBV7-2 and TRBJ1-4; D remains unclear. This TCR was recovered from a man between 25 and 39 years old with COVID-19, enrolled during active disease. The sequencing sample was made of peripheral blood. The chain's CDR3 is CASSPAGSTNEKLFF. Here the CDR3 DNA reads TGTGCCAGCAGCCCCGCGGGCTCAACTAATGAAAAACTGTTTTTT.